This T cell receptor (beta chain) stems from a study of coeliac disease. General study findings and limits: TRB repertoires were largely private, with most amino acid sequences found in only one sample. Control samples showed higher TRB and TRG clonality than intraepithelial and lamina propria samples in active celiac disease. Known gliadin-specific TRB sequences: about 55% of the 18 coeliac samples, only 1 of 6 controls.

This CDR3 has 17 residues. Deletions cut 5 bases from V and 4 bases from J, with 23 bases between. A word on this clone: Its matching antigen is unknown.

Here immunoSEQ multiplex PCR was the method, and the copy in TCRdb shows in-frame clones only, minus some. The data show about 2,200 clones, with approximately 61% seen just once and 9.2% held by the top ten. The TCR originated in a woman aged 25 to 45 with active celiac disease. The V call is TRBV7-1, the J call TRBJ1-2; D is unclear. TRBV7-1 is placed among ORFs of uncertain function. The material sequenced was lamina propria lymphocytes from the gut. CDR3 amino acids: CASSRCSHEGKIYGYTF. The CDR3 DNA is TGTGCCAGCAGCCGTTGTTCTCACGAGGGAAAGATCTATGGCTACACCTTC.